What follows are 23 T cell receptor beta chains derived from one specimen sequenced in a study of brain T cells in children with intractable seizures. Profiled with immunoSEQ multiplex PCR; TCRdb holds only in-frame clones, not every one. The table shows 35,000 to 50,000 clones, with around 90% occurring only once. This sample comprised peripheral blood, obtained at surgery. The receptors come from a girl aged 2 to 9 with tuberous sclerosis and intractable seizures.

This chain joins TRBV7-8 and TRBJ2-1, with 10 bases identical to TRBD2. V lost 2 bases to trimming and J lost 8 bases; unmatched junction nucleotides: 6. Per germline, CDR1 SGHVS and CDR2 FQNEAQ. This CDR3 is built from 15 residues. Here the CDR3 DNA reads TGTGCCAGCAGCTTAATCCAGCGGGGGGGTGATGAGCAGTTCTTC. This encodes CASSLIQRGGDEQFF.

The rearrangement joins TRBV6-6 to TRBJ1-2; D is undetermined. The V end was cut by 2 bases, the J end by 8 bases, with 15 bases between. Germline loops: CDR1 MNHNY, CDR2 SVGAGI (reference sequence). There are 14 residues in the CDR3. DNA for the CDR3: TGTGCCAGCAGTTACACCAACTCGGGTTACGGCTACACCTTC. Protein product: CASSYTNSGYGYTF.

The chain recombines TRBV12-3 or TRBV12-4 with TRBJ1-1; no clear D. Deletions cut 3 bases from V and 5 bases from J, with 10 bases between. This CDR3 is built from 13 residues. This CDR3 is CASSFGVRTEAFF. CDR3 DNA sequence: TGTGCCAGCAGTTTCGGGGTTCGGACTGAAGCTTTCTTT.

The chain uses TRBV6-2 or TRBV6-3 and TRBJ2-2; D not resolved. This CDR3 is 11 amino acids long. Per germline, CDR1 MNHEY and CDR2 SVGEGT. The V and J ends lost 5 bases and 6 bases respectively, with 4 bases between them. The CDR3 nucleotides are TGTGCCAGCAGTGGACCCGGGGAGCTGTTTTTT. Amino acid sequence: CASSGPGELFF.

The rearrangement uses TRBV6-5 and TRBJ1-5; TRBD1 matches at 8 bases. J lost 3 bases, V lost 7 bases, and 8 bases had no gene match. The CDR3 spans 15 residues. The germline V gene encodes CDR1 MNHEY and CDR2 SVGAGI. CDR3 sequence: CASTSRTGNNQPQHF. The CDR3 region has the DNA TGTGCCAGCACCTCCAGGACAGGGAACAATCAGCCCCAGCATTTT.

The chain links TRBV2 to TRBJ2-1; 7 positions match TRBD1. CDR1 and CDR2 (germline): SNHLY, FYNNEI. Trimming cost V 3 bases and J 8 bases; bases outside gene matches: 7. This CDR3 has 14 residues. CDR3 nucleotide sequence: TGTGCCAGCAGTGACTCCGGGACAGAGGATGAGCAGTTCTTC. This codes for CASSDSGTEDEQFF.

This clone was counted between two and nine times. J is TRBJ2-1 and V is TRBV19; D is undetermined. This CDR3 is 18 amino acids long. V shed 5 bases and J shed 0 bases, with 20 bases lying between them. Germline lookup yields CDR1 LNHDA and CDR2 SQIVND (reference sequence). CDR3 protein: CASSDSAQRLSSYNEQFF. The CDR3 DNA sequence: TGTGCCAGTAGTGATTCGGCACAGCGTCTGAGCTCCTACAATGAGCAGTTCTTC. The full variable domain, completed using reference TRBV19 and TRBJ2-1, is DGGITQSPKYLFRKEGQNVTLSCEQNLNHDAMYWYRQDPGQGLRLIYYSQIVNDFQKGDIAEGYSVSREKKESFPLTVTSAQKNPTAFYLCASSDSAQRLSSYNEQFFGPGTRLTVL.

The gene calls are TRBV3-1 (or the pseudogene TRBV3-2) and TRBJ2-7, with D tentatively TRBD1 or TRBD2 (6 bases each). The CDR3 covers 15 residues. Germline V gene lookup returns CDR1 LGHDT and CDR2 YNNKEL (reference sequence). Trimming stripped 1 base from V and 3 bases from J, with 13 bases between. The CDR3: CASSQGRGPYYEQYF. The CDR3 DNA is TGTGCCAGCAGCCAAGGTCGGGGGCCTTACTACGAGCAGTACTTC.

The V and J genes are TRBV19 and TRBJ1-3; D uncertain. Germline-derived CDR1 and CDR2 are LNHDA and SQIVND (reference sequence). CDR3 length: 13 residues. Trimming pared 9 bases from V and 0 bases from J, leaving 9 bases between. CDR3 amino acids: CASTRYSGNTIYF. CDR3 DNA: TGTGCCAGCACCAGGTACTCTGGAAACACCATATATTTT.

The chain links TRBV4-1 to TRBJ1-3; no clear D. The V end was cut by 2 bases, the J end by 0 bases, with 8 bases between. The germline CDR1 and CDR2 sequences are MGHRA and YSYEKL. There are 15 residues in the CDR3. The CDR3 region is CASSQPEISGNTIYF. The CDR3 bases are TGCGCCAGCAGCCAACCTGAGATCTCTGGAAACACCATATATTTT.

The rearrangement uses TRBV19 and TRBJ2-7; possibly TRBD2 for D (6 bases). Germline V gene data show CDR1 as LNHDA and CDR2 as SQIVND (reference sequence). Between the trimmed V and J ends, which lost 6 bases and 4 bases, there was a span of 10 bases. This CDR3 has 12 residues. The CDR3 DNA is TGTGCCAGTAGACGGGAGACGTACGAGCAGTACGTC. Translating gives CASRRETYEQYV.

By share, this clone counts as medium-sized. The sample contains more than one DNA sequence encoding this CDR3. The V call is TRBV19, the J call TRBJ1-5, with a possible D match to TRBD1 (5 bases). This CDR3 comprises 14 residues. Germline-derived CDR1 and CDR2 are LNHDA and SQIVND (reference sequence). Trimming removed 3 bases from V and 1 base from J, with 7 bases in between. For the CDR3, the DNA is TGTGCCAGTAGTATTGGGGGGAGCAATCAGCCCCAGCATTTT. Amino acids: CASSIGGSNQPQHF.

The chain carries TRBV21-1 and TRBJ1-1; the tabulated D call, TRBD1, remains unverified against the DNA. TRBV21-1 is classified as a pseudogene. The CDR3 extends over 15 amino acids. The CDR3 coding sequence is TGTGCCAGCAGCAAGGAAGACAGGTCGAACACTGAAGCTTTCTTT. This translates into CASSKEDRSNTEAFF.

The chain carries TRBV15 and TRBJ2-7, with D perhaps given as TRBD1 or TRBD2 (6 bases each). Germline CDR1 reads LNHNV; CDR2 reads YYDKDF (reference sequence). This CDR3 contains 14 residues. V was clipped by 1 base and J by 2 bases, with 9 bases between them. The CDR3 DNA reads TGTGCCACCAGCAGAGCGGGGGCAACCTACGAGCAGTACGTC. Translating gives CATSRAGATYEQYV.

This clone occurred once. V is TRBV6-1 and J is TRBJ1-3; TRBD1 agrees at 8 bases. V gave up 2 bases and J gave up 3 bases; unmatched junction bases: 3. The CDR3 runs 15 residues. Looked up from germline, CDR1 is MNHNS and CDR2 is SASEGT. The CDR3: CASSEQGANGNTIYF. The DNA of the CDR3 is TGTGCCAGCAGTGAACAGGGGGCAAATGGAAACACCATATATTTT.

The chain is built from TRBV4-1 and TRBJ2-7, with 8 bases identical to TRBD2. CDR3 size: 15 residues. After removal of 1 base from V and 7 bases from J, the junction contained 9 bases not matched to a gene. Per germline, CDR1 MGHRA and CDR2 YSYEKL. This CDR3 reads CASSQVAGGAGEQYF. DNA for the CDR3: TGCGCCAGCAGCCAAGTCGCCGGGGGGGCCGGGGAGCAGTACTTC.

The chain links TRBV7-6 to TRBJ2-3; 10 bases align to TRBD1. This CDR3 spans 17 amino acids. In germline, CDR1 is SGHVS, CDR2 FNYEAQ. Trimming removed 5 bases from V and 3 bases from J; junction bases left unmatched: 11. The CDR3 bases are TGTGCCAGCAGCCCGCATCCGGGACAGGGGTTGACAGATACGCAGTATTTT. It codes for CASSPHPGQGLTDTQYF.

V gene TRBV7-9 combines with J gene TRBJ1-2, with D possibly being TRBD1 (6 bases). This CDR3 is 12 amino acids long. Trimming took off 5 bases at V and 9 bases at J, with 13 bases between the two ends. Germline V CDR1 and CDR2: SEHNR, FQNEAQ (reference sequence). The CDR3 is CASSTGTSSYTF. CDR3 in DNA: TGTGCCAGCAGCACCGGGACATCAAGCTACACCTTC.

Written as DNA, the CDR3 is TGTGCCAGCAGTGAAGGGAAGGGGCTGGATACGCAGTATTTT. It yields the protein CASSEGKGLDTQYF. The genes are TRBV6-1 and TRBJ2-3, with D tentatively TRBD1 (5 bases). From germline, CDR1 is MNHNS and CDR2 SASEGT. The CDR3 is 14 residues long. The V gene lost 1 base and the J gene lost 6 bases, with 11 bases spanning the gap.

J is TRBJ2-7 and V is TRBV5-1; maybe TRBD1 (6 bases). The CDR3 runs 13 residues. V dropped 3 bases and J dropped 0 bases, with 7 bases sitting between them. Looked up from germline, CDR1 is SGHRS and CDR2 is YFSETQ. CDR3 loop: CASSWDTSYEQYF. CDR3 sequence (DNA): TGCGCCAGCAGCTGGGACACCTCCTACGAGCAGTACTTC. The full variable domain, in which reference TRBV5-1 and TRBJ2-7 provide the parts outside the CDR3, is KAGVTQTPRYLIKTRGQQVTLSCSPISGHRSVSWYQQTPGQGLQFLFEYFSETQRNKGNFPGRFSGRQFSNSRSEMNVSTLELGDSALYLCASSWDTSYEQYFGPGTRLTVT.

The chain carries TRBV19 and TRBJ1-1; D uncertain. CDR3 length equals 15 residues. V lost 3 bases and J lost 5, with 16 bases in between. Per the germline V gene, CDR1 is LNHDA and CDR2 is SQIVND (reference sequence). CDR3 sequence reads: CASSIGSVSSTEAFF. The CDR3, as DNA: TGTGCCAGTAGTATTGGGTCCGTTTCATCTACTGAAGCTTTCTTT.

This chain connects TRBV6-1 to TRBJ2-7; D is unclear. The CDR3 loop spans 14 amino acids. Germline values: CDR1 MNHNS, CDR2 SASEGT. V lost 0 bases, J lost 3 bases, and 9 bases lay in between. The CDR3 coding sequence is TGTGCCAGCAGTGAAGCGAGCAGAGGCTACGAGCAGTACGTC. This codes for CASSEASRGYEQYV.

The chain employs TRBV7-2 and TRBJ2-1, with 11 bases that match TRBD2. Germline CDR1 reads SGHTA; CDR2 reads FQGNSA. The CDR3 has 17 residues. V trimming: 5 bases; J trimming: 10 bases; junction bases outside the gene matches: 16. The CDR3 spells CASSRSFLSGGAGEQFF. CDR3 nucleotide sequence: TGTGCCAGCAGCAGAAGCTTTCTTAGCGGGGGGGCCGGGGAGCAGTTCTTC.